These T cell receptor beta chains were read from a single sample in a study of cytomegalovirus exposure and HLA in healthy donors. The method was immunoSEQ multiplex PCR; TCRdb's version includes in-frame clones alone and lacks a portion of them. The data show about 160,000 clones, with 86% seen just once and approximately 2% held by the top ten. The sample comprised PBMCs. The receptor source for this set is a woman aged 18-30 years in good health and CMV-seronegative. The CDR3 runs from the conserved cysteine through the conserved F or W. D genes are given only for firm matches.

D,J,V,CDR3
NA,TRBJ1-3,TRBV6-5,CASSYSKGRGIYF
NA,TRBJ2-5,TRBV20-1,CSAAGFETQYF
NA,TRBJ2-2,TRBV4-1,CASSQGGEAGELFF
TRBD2,TRBJ2-3,TRBV5-4,CASSRGGAETDTQYF
TRBD2,TRBJ2-6,TRBV4-1,CASSQDGGAGANVLTF
NA,TRBJ2-1,TRBV5-1,CASSLAAFPRNNEQFF
TRBD2,TRBJ2-5,TRBV4-1,CASSRGLAAQETQYF
NA,TRBJ2-4,TRBV29-1,CSGTDSQVKNIQYF
NA,TRBJ2-7,TRBV5-5,CASSPVEGYEQYF
NA,TRBJ2-3,TRBV29-1,CSHSSTDTQYF
NA,TRBJ1-1,TRBV2,CASSGRGDTEAFF
NA,TRBJ2-3,TRBV2,CATRRDSTDTQYF
NA,TRBJ2-3,TRBV9,CASSQRSGTDTQYF
NA,TRBJ2-2,TRBV6-5,CASSYIAGELFF
TRBD1,TRBJ1-2,TRBV28,CASSSLTDRGYGYTF
NA,TRBJ2-2,TRBV5-1,CASSLVKNPDSFFYTGELFF
NA,TRBJ2-3,TRBV7-9,CASSFGWETDTQYF
TRBD1,TRBJ2-7,TRBV11-2,CASSLDRGQYEQYF
NA,TRBJ1-1,TRBV19,CASSMSGRGTEAFF
NA,TRBJ1-5,TRBV11-2,CASSLGGTYQPQHF
NA,TRBJ1-2,TRBV6-6,CASYQGNYGYTF
TRBD2,TRBJ2-2,TRBV5-1,CASSLLAGGPGGTGELFF
TRBD1,TRBJ1-5,TRBV2,CASKGTGWQPQHF
NA,TRBJ2-4,TRBV21-1,CASSKWLGLVVKNIQYF
TRBD1,TRBJ2-7,TRBV6-1,CASRLTGVYEQYF
TRBD1,TRBJ2-5,TRBV4-1,CASSQPQGVQYF
NA,TRBJ1-2,TRBV20-1,CSARDSGGYTF